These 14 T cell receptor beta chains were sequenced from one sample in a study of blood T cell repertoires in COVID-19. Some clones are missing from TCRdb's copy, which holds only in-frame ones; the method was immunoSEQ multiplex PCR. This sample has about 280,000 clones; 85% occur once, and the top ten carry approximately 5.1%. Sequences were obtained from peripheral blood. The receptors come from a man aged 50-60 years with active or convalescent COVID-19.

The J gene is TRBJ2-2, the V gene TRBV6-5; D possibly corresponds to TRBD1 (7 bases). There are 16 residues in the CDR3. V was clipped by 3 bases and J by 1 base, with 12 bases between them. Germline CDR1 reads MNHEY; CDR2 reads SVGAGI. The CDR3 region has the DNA TGTGCCAGCAGTTATAGGAGGGGGCAGAACACCGGGGAGCTGTTTTTT. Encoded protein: CASSYRRGQNTGELFF.

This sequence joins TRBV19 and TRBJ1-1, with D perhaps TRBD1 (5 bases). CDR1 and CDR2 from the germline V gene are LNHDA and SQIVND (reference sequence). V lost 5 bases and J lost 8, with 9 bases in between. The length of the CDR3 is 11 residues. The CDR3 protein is CASSDRSEAFF. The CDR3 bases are TGTGCCAGTAGTGACAGATCCGAAGCTTTCTTT.

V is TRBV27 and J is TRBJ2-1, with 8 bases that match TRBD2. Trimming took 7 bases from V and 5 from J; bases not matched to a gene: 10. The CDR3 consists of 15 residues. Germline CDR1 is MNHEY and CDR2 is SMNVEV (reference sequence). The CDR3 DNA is TGTGCCAGCACCCCGACGGGAGGGCCGAACAATGAGCAGTTCTTC. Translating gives CASTPTGGPNNEQFF.

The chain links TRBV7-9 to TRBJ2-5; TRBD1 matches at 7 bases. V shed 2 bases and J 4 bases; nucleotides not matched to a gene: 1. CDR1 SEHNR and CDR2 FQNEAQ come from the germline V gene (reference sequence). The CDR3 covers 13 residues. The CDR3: CASSLTGAETQYF. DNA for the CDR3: TGTGCCAGCAGCTTAACAGGGGCAGAGACCCAGTACTTC.

CDR3 amino acids: CASSFGQNYGYTF. CDR3 nucleotides: TGTGCCAGCAGCTTTGGACAGAACTATGGCTACACCTTC. The rearrangement links TRBV7-2 to TRBJ1-2; D is possibly TRBD1 (6 bases). Trimming removed 3 bases from V and 2 bases from J, with 7 bases in between. This CDR3 comprises 13 residues. CDR1 is SGHTA and CDR2 is FQGNSA in the germline V gene.

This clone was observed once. This CDR3 reads CASNGAGVYEQYF. CDR3 DNA: TGTGCCAGCAATGGAGCAGGGGTCTACGAGCAGTACTTC. This chain connects TRBV28 to TRBJ2-7, with D perhaps matching TRBD1 (6 bases). The CDR3 is 13 amino acids. Trimming removed 7 bases from V and 3 bases from J, with 13 bases in between. The V gene's germline CDR1 is MDHEN and CDR2 SYDVKM.

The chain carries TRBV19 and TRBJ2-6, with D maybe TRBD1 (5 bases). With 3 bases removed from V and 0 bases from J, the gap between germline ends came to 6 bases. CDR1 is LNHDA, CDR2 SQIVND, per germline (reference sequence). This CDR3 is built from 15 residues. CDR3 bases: TGTGCCAGTAGTATCGGACACTCTGGGGCCAACGTCCTGACTTTC. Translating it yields CASSIGHSGANVLTF. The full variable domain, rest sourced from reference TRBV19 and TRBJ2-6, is DGGITQSPKYLFRKEGQNVTLSCEQNLNHDAMYWYRQDPGQGLRLIYYSQIVNDFQKGDIAEGYSVSREKKESFPLTVTSAQKNPTAFYLCASSIGHSGANVLTFGAGSRLTVL.

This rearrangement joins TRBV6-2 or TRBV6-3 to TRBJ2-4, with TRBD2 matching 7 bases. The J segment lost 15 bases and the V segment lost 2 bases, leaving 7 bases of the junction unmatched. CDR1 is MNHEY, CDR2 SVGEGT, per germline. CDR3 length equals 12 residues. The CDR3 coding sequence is TGTGCCAGCAGTTACGACGGGGGGAATCGGTACTTC. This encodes CASSYDGGNRYF.

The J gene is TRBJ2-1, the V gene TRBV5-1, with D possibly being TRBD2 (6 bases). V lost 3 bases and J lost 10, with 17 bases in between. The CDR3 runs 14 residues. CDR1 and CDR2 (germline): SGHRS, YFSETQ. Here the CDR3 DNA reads TGCGCCAGCAGCTCCCTAGAGCGGGTTAGAGAGCAGTTCTTC. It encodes CASSSLERVREQFF. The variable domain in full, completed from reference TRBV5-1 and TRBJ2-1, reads KAGVTQTPRYLIKTRGQQVTLSCSPISGHRSVSWYQQTPGQGLQFLFEYFSETQRNKGNFPGRFSGRQFSNSRSEMNVSTLELGDSALYLCASSSLERVREQFFGPGTRLTVL.

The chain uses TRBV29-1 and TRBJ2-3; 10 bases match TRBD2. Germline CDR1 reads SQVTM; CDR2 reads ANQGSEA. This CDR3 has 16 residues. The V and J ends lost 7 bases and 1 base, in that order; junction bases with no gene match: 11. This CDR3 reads CSALAGEGRGTDTQYF. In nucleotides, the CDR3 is TGCAGCGCCCTAGCGGGAGAGGGGAGAGGCACAGATACGCAGTATTTT.

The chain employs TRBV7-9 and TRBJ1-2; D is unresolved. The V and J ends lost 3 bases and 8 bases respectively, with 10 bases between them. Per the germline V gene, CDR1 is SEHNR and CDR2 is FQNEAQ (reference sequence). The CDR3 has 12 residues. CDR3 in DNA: TGTGCCAGCAGCTTCGACTTAGGAGGCTACACCTTC. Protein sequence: CASSFDLGGYTF.

CDR3 region: CASSVLASSYNEQFF. DNA of the CDR3: TGTGCCAGCAGCGTATTGGCTAGCTCCTACAATGAGCAGTTCTTC. This chain uses TRBV9 with TRBJ2-1; D gene ambiguous. Trimming stripped 1 base from V and 0 bases from J, with 8 bases between. CDR3 length: 15 amino acids. Germline CDR1 SGDLS, CDR2 YYNGEE.

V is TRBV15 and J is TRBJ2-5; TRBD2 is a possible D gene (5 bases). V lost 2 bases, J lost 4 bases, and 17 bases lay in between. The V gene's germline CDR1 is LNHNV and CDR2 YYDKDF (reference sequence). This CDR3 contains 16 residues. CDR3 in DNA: TGTGCCACCAGCAGACGTGGTTTGGGGAGAGGAGAGACCCAGTACTTC. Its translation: CATSRRGLGRGETQYF.

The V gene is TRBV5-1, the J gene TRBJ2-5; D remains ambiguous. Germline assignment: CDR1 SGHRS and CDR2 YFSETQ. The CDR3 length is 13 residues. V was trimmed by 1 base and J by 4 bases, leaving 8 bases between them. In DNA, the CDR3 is TGCGCCAGCAGCTTGAAAACGGGAGAGACCCAGTACTTC. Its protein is CASSLKTGETQYF.